This T cell receptor beta chain was recovered during a study of CD8+CD57+ T cells in acquired aplastic anemia. Whole-study context: Sorted CD4+ and CD8+ cells yielded DNA averaging about 3.2 ug.

Germline CDR1 is LNHNV and CDR2 is YYDKDF (reference sequence). Trimming cost V 2 bases and J 6 bases; bases outside gene matches: 4. The CDR3 length is 15 residues. Before being chosen for sequencing, patients had shown CD8+CD57+ cell expansion by flow cytometry. Every patient was diagnosed with severe acquired aplastic anemia. Genomic DNA served as template for TCR beta VDJ and CDR3 profiling. Via MiXCR, TCRdb re-called the reads, giving one row per CDR3 protein. The repertoire holds some 200,000 distinct CDR3 sequences, with less than 60% as singletons. Sequencing was done on a sample of sorted CD4+, CD8+, or CD8+CD57+ T cells (not recorded which) from PBMCs. This chain joins TRBV15 and TRBJ2-1; TRBD1 agrees at 10 bases. This receptor was taken from a human donor with aplastic anemia. This CDR3 reads CATSRTGQGSNEQFF. The DNA of the CDR3 is TGTGCCACCAGCAGAACGGGACAGGGGAGCAATGAGCAGTTCTTC.